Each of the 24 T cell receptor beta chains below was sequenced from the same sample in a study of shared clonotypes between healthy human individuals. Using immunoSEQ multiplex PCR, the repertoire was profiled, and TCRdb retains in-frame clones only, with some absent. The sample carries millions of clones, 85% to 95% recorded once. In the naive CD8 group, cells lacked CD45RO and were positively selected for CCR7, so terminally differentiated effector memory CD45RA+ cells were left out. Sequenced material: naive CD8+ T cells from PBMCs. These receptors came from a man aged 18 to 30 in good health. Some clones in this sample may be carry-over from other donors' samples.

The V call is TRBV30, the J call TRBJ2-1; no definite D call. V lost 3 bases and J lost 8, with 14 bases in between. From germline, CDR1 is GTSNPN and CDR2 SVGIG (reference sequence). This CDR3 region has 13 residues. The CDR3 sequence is CAWSQAFSYEQFF. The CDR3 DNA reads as TGTGCCTGGAGCCAGGCTTTTAGTTATGAGCAGTTCTTC.

This chain's CDR3 is CASQGLAGESSYNEQFF. The CDR3 bases are TGTGCCAGTCAGGGACTAGCGGGCGAAAGCTCCTACAATGAGCAGTTCTTC. The V gene is TRBV7-9, the J gene TRBJ2-1; 12 bases fit TRBD2. CDR1 is SEHNR and CDR2 is FQNEAQ in the germline V gene (reference sequence). Trimming cost V 9 bases and J 0 bases; bases outside gene matches: 9. The CDR3 has 17 residues.

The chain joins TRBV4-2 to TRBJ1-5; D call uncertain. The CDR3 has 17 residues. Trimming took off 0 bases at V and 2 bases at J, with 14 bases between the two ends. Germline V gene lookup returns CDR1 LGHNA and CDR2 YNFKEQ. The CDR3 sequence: CASSQDTRVSGNQPQHF. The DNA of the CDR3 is TGTGCCAGCAGCCAAGATACGAGGGTAAGTGGCAATCAGCCCCAGCATTTT.

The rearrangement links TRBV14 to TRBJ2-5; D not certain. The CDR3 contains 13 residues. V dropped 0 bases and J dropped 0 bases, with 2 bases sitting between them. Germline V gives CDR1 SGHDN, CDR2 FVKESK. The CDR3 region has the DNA TGTGCCAGCAGCCAAGAAAACCAAGAGACCCAGTACTTC. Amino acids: CASSQENQETQYF.

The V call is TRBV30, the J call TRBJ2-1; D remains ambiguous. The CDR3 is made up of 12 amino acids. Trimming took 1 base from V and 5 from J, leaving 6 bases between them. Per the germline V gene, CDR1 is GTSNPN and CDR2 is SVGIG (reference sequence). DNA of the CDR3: TGTGCCTGGAGTGGACGGAACAATGAGCAGTTCTTC. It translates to CAWSGRNNEQFF.

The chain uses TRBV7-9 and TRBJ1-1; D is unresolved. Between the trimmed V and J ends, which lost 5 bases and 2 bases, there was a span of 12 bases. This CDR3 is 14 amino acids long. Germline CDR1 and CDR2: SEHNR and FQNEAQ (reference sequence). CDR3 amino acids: CASSPRTANTEAFF. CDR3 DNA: TGTGCCAGCAGCCCGAGGACGGCTAACACTGAAGCTTTCTTT.

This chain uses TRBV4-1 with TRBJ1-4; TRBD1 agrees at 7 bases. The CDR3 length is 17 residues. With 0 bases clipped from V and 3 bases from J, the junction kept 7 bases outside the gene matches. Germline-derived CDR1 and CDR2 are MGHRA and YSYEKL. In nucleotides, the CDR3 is TGCGCCAGCAGCCAAGAGTGGTTAGGGACAGCTAATGAAAAACTGTTTTTT. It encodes CASSQEWLGTANEKLFF.

The CDR3 region has the DNA TGTGCCAGCAGCTCCGAAACGACCTATGACTACGAGCAGTACTTC. This codes for CASSSETTYDYEQYF. This chain uses TRBV7-8 with TRBJ2-7; D gene uncertain. There are 15 residues in the CDR3. CDR1 SGHVS and CDR2 FQNEAQ come from the germline V gene. The V end was cut by 4 bases, the J end by 3 bases, with 16 bases between.

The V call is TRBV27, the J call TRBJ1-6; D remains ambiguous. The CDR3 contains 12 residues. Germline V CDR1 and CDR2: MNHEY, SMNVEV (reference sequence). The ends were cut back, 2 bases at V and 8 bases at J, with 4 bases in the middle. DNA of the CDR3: TGTGCCAGCAGTTTAGGGTATTCACCCCTCCACTTT. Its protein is CASSLGYSPLHF.

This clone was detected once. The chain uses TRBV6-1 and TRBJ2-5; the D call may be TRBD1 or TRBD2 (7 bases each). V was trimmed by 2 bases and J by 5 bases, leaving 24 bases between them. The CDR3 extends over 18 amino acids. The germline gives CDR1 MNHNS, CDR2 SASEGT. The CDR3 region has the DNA TGTGCCAGCAGTGAATGGGGGAGGGGGCGCCTGGGTCGGGAGACCCAGTACTTC. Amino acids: CASSEWGRGRLGRETQYF.

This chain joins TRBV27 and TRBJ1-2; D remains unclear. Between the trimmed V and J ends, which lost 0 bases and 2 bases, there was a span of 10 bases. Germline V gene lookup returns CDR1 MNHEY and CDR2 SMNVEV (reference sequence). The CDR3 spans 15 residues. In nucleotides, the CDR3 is TGTGCCAGCAGTTTATCGATAGGTGGGAACTATGGCTACACCTTC. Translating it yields CASSLSIGGNYGYTF.

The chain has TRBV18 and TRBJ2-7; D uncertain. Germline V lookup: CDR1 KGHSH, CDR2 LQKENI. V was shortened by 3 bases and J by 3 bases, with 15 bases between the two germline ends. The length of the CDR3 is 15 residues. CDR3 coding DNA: TGTGCCAGCTCACCCGACTCGGTTATTCGCTACGAGCAGTACTTC. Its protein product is CASSPDSVIRYEQYF.

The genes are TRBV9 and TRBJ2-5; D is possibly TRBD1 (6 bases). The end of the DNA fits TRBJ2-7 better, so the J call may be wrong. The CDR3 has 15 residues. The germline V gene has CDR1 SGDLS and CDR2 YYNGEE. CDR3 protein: CASSLRTAATYEQYF. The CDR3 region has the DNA TGTGCCAGCAGCCTGAGGACAGCCGCTACCTACGAGCAGTACTTC.

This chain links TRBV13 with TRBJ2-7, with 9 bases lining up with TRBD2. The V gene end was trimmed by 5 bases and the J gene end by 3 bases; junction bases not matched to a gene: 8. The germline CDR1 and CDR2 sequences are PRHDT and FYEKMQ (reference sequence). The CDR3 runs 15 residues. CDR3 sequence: CASSPGLASIYEQYF. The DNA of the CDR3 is TGTGCCAGCAGCCCAGGACTAGCGTCCATCTACGAGCAGTACTTC.

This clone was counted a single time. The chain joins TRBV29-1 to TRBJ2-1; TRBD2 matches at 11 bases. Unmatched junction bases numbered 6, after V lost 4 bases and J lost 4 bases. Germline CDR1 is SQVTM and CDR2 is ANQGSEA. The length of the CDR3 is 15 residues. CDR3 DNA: TGCAGCGTTGGTACTAGCGGGAGACGGTACAATGAGCAGTTCTTC. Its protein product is CSVGTSGRRYNEQFF.

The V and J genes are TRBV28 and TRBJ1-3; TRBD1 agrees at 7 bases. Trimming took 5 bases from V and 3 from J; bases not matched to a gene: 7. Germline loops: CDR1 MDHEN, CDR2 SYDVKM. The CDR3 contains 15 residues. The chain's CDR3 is CASSPRTGGGNTIYF. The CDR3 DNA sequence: TGTGCCAGCAGTCCGAGGACAGGTGGTGGAAACACCATATATTTT.

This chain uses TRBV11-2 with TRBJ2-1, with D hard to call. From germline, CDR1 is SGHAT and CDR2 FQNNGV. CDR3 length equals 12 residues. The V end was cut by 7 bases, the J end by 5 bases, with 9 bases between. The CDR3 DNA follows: TGTGCCAGCACCCAAGTGAACAATGAGCAGTTCTTC. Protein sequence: CASTQVNNEQFF.

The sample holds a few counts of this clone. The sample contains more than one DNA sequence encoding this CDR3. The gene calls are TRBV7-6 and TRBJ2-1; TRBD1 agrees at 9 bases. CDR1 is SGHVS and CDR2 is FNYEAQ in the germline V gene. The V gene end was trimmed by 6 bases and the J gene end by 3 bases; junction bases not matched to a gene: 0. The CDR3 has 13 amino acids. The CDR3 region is CASRDRGYNEQFF. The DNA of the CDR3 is TGTGCCAGCAGGGACAGGGGCTACAATGAGCAGTTCTTC.

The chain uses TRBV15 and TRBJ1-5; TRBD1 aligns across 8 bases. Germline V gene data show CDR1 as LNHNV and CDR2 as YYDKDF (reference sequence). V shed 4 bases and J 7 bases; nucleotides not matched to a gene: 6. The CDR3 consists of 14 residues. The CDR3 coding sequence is TGTGCCACCAGCAAACGGACAGGGACCCAGCCCCAGCATTTT. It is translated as CATSKRTGTQPQHF.

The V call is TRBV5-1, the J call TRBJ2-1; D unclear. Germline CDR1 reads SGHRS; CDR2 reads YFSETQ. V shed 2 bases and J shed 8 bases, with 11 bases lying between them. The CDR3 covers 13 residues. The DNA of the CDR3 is TGCGCCAGCAGCTTCCCTATATCCGATGAGCAGTTCTTC. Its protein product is CASSFPISDEQFF.

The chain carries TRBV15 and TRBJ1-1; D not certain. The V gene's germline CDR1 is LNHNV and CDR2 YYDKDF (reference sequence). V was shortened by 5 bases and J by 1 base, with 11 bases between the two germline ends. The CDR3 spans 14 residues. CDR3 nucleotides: TGTGCCACCAGCCCCCGCTCAGGGAACACTGAAGCTTTCTTT. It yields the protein CATSPRSGNTEAFF.

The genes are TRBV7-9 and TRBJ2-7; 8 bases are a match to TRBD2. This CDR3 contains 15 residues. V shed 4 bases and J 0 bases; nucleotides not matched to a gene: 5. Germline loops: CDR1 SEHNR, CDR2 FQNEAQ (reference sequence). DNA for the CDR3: TGTGCCAGCAGCTATAGCGGGACAAGCTCCTACGAGCAGTACTTC. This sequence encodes CASSYSGTSSYEQYF. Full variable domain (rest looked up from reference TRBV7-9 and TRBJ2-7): DTGVSQNPRHKITKRGQNVTFRCDPISEHNRLYWYRQTLGQGPEFLTYFQNEAQLEKSRLLSDRFSAERPKGSFSTLEIQRTEQGDSAMYLCASSYSGTSSYEQYFGPGTRLTVT.

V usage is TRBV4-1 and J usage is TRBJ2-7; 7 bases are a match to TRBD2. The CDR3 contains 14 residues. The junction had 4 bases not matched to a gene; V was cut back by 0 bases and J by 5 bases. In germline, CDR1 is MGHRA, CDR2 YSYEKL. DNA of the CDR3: TGCGCCAGCAGCCAAGACCGGGGGAGGGACGAGCAGTACTTC. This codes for CASSQDRGRDEQYF.

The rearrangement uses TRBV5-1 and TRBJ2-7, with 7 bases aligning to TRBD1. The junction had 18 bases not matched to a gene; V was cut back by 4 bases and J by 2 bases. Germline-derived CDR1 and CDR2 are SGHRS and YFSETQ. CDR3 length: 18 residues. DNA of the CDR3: TGCGCCAGCAGCCTCACAGCTATGACAGGGCTAGTGGCCTACGAGCAGTACTTC. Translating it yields CASSLTAMTGLVAYEQYF.